Listed here are 21 T cell receptor beta chains from one sample, sequenced in a study of shared clonotypes between healthy human individuals. Method: immunoSEQ multiplex PCR; TCRdb's copy keeps in-frame clones and lacks some. Among 1.5 million to 2.5 million clones, approximately 94% were seen once, and the ten largest hold 1% to 1.5%. CD45RO-negative, CCR7-positively selected cells formed the naive CD8 fraction, excluding terminally differentiated effector memory CD45RA+ cells. The sequencing input was naive CD8+ T cells sorted from blood. Receptors originate from a man aged 18 to 29 in good health.

Concerning this clone: Other DNA sequences in the sample encode the same CDR3. The V gene is TRBV11-2, the J gene TRBJ2-7; D is unclear. Germline V gene data show CDR1 as SGHAT and CDR2 as FQNNGV. This CDR3 has 13 residues. V was trimmed by 1 base and J by 4 bases, leaving 8 bases between them. Here the CDR3 reads CASSLGLAYEQYF. The CDR3 DNA sequence: TGTGCCAGCAGCTTAGGACTGGCATACGAGCAGTACTTC.

V gene TRBV6-5 combines with J gene TRBJ2-5; D uncertain. The germline CDR1 and CDR2 sequences are MNHEY and SVGAGI. CDR3 length: 13 amino acids. Trimming pared 3 bases from V and 5 bases from J, leaving 10 bases between. In nucleotides, the CDR3 is TGTGCCAGCAGTTATGGGGTGGGGGAGACCCAGTACTTC. Translation: CASSYGVGETQYF.

The gene calls are TRBV30 and TRBJ1-2; 7 bases agree with TRBD1. The CDR3 runs to 14 residues. Germline V lookup: CDR1 GTSNPN, CDR2 SVGIG (reference sequence). Germline trimming cut 7 bases from V and 4 bases from J; bases unmatched to any gene: 12. In DNA form, the CDR3 reads TGTGCCTATCAAATAGGCAGGGACAGCTATGGCTACACCTTC. It encodes CAYQIGRDSYGYTF.

V usage is TRBV28 and J usage is TRBJ1-2; D is perhaps TRBD1 (6 bases). The CDR3 sequence is 12 residues long. Germline CDR1 MDHEN, CDR2 SYDVKM. The V end lost 5 bases, the J end lost 8 bases, and 12 bases lay between the germline ends. The CDR3 protein is CASSPQGSGYTF. The CDR3 nucleotides are TGTGCCAGCAGTCCTCAGGGGTCCGGCTACACCTTC.

The chain carries TRBV29-1 and TRBJ1-2, with D possibly being TRBD1 (6 bases). CDR3 size: 14 residues. Trimming pared 3 bases from V and 0 bases from J, leaving 11 bases between. Per germline, CDR1 SQVTM and CDR2 ANQGSEA. The CDR3, as DNA: TGCAGCGTTGACTGGGGGGCCACTAACTATGGCTACACCTTC. Protein: CSVDWGATNYGYTF. Full variable domain (remainder filled in from reference TRBV29-1 and TRBJ1-2): SAVISQKPSRDICQRGTSLTIQCQVDSQVTMMFWYRQQPGQSLTLIATANQGSEATYESGFVIDKFPISRPNLTFSTLTVSNMSPEDSSIYLCSVDWGATNYGYTFGSGTRLTVV.

The gene calls are TRBV19 and TRBJ1-6, with D hard to call. The CDR3 has 14 residues. Germline V gene sequence: CDR1 LNHDA, CDR2 SQIVND (reference sequence). V was trimmed by 9 bases and J by 6 bases, leaving 15 bases between them. CDR3: CASGRTDLNSPLHF. DNA for the CDR3: TGTGCCAGCGGGAGGACGGATCTTAATTCACCCCTCCACTTT.

The chain carries TRBV4-1 and TRBJ2-7; D possibly corresponds to TRBD2 (5 bases). This CDR3 spans 15 amino acids. Trimming pared 1 base from V and 2 bases from J, leaving 12 bases between. The germline V gene has CDR1 MGHRA and CDR2 YSYEKL. As DNA, the CDR3 is TGCGCCAGCAGCCAAGTGGCAGAGGGAACCTACGAGCAGTACTTC. Amino acid sequence: CASSQVAEGTYEQYF.

The genes are TRBV5-6 and TRBJ2-3, with 7 bases identical to TRBD1. The CDR3 is 15 amino acids. J lost 0 bases, V lost 4 bases, and 5 bases had no gene match. Germline CDR1 and CDR2: SGHDT and YYEEEE. The CDR3 spells CASSQGQSSTDTQYF. DNA of the CDR3: TGTGCCAGCAGCCAGGGACAGTCTAGCACAGATACGCAGTATTTT.

This sequence joins TRBV19 and TRBJ1-4; D possibly corresponds to TRBD1 (5 bases). The CDR3 contains 13 residues. V was shortened by 2 bases and J by 7 bases, with 8 bases between the two germline ends. Germline V lookup: CDR1 LNHDA, CDR2 SQIVND (reference sequence). The CDR3: CASSITGREKLFF. CDR3 coding DNA: TGTGCCAGTAGTATAACGGGGCGTGAAAAACTGTTTTTT. The full variable domain, its missing parts supplied by reference TRBV19 and TRBJ1-4, is DGGITQSPKYLFRKEGQNVTLSCEQNLNHDAMYWYRQDPGQGLRLIYYSQIVNDFQKGDIAEGYSVSREKKESFPLTVTSAQKNPTAFYLCASSITGREKLFFGSGTQLSVL.

The CDR3 DNA reads as TGTGCCAGCACCCACGACTACGAGCAGTACTTC. Encoded protein: CASTHDYEQYF. The genes are TRBV28 and TRBJ2-7; the D is unclear. The CDR3 extends over 11 amino acids. CDR1 is MDHEN, CDR2 SYDVKM, per germline. V gave up 7 bases and J gave up 3 bases, with 7 bases separating them.

V gene TRBV11-2 combines with J gene TRBJ1-2, with 7 positions matching TRBD1. The V and J ends lost 4 bases and 4 bases, in that order; junction bases with no gene match: 18. Germline CDR1 SGHAT, CDR2 FQNNGV. The CDR3 extends over 18 amino acids. CDR3 protein: CASSSSGNRGTQPYGYTF. In DNA form, the CDR3 reads TGTGCCAGCAGCTCGTCCGGGAACAGGGGAACTCAGCCCTATGGCTACACCTTC.

The chain combines TRBV25-1 with TRBJ2-7; possible D gene TRBD1, 5 bases. V was trimmed by 1 base and J by 3 bases, leaving 10 bases between them. There are 14 residues in the CDR3. Per the germline V gene, CDR1 is MGHDK and CDR2 is SYGVNS. The CDR3 sequence: CASSESEGDYEQYF. The CDR3 nucleotides are TGTGCCAGCAGTGAATCGGAAGGGGACTACGAGCAGTACTTC.

This clone was seen once. The genes are TRBV7-9 and TRBJ1-2, with D tentatively TRBD1 (5 bases). The V end was cut by 0 bases, the J end by 0 bases, with 8 bases between. CDR3 length equals 15 residues. Germline CDR1 SEHNR, CDR2 FQNEAQ (reference sequence). The CDR3: CASSLAGTTNYGYTF. Here the CDR3 DNA reads TGTGCCAGCAGCTTAGCAGGGACCACTAACTATGGCTACACCTTC. Filled out from reference TRBV7-9 and TRBJ1-2, the complete variable domain reads DTGVSQNPRHKITKRGQNVTFRCDPISEHNRLYWYRQTLGQGPEFLTYFQNEAQLEKSRLLSDRFSAERPKGSFSTLEIQRTEQGDSAMYLCASSLAGTTNYGYTFGSGTRLTVV.

The genes are TRBV29-1 and TRBJ2-7, with 7 bases fitting TRBD1. In germline, CDR1 is SQVTM, CDR2 ANQGSEA. This CDR3 has 16 residues. The trim removed 6 bases at V and 0 bases at J, leaving 14 bases unmatched. The CDR3 DNA is TGCAGCGTCGTGGTCGTAGGTCCAGGGGGCTCCTACGAGCAGTACTTC. Its translation is CSVVVVGPGGSYEQYF.

This clone has only one observation. V and J are TRBV27 and TRBJ1-4; tentative D call: TRBD1 (6 bases). This CDR3 contains 16 residues. CDR1 and CDR2 (germline): MNHEY, SMNVEV (reference sequence). Trimming removed 5 bases from V and 5 bases from J, with 18 bases in between. CDR3 DNA: TGTGCCAGCAGTACCCACGTGGGGGGGCTCAATGAAAAACTGTTTTTT. This translates into CASSTHVGGLNEKLFF.

The V call is TRBV19, the J call TRBJ1-5, with D maybe TRBD1 (5 bases). The CDR3 consists of 12 residues. The ends were cut back, 3 bases at V and 7 bases at J, with 7 bases in the middle. Germline CDR1 LNHDA, CDR2 SQIVND (reference sequence). The CDR3 protein is CASSIRGQPQHF. The CDR3 bases are TGTGCCAGTAGTATCCGGGGGCAGCCCCAGCATTTT.

The V and J genes are TRBV18 and TRBJ1-2; D may be TRBD1 (5 bases). The V end lost 5 bases, the J end lost 7 bases, and 14 bases lay between the germline ends. The CDR3 is 13 amino acids. The germline V gene encodes CDR1 KGHSH and CDR2 LQKENI. This chain's CDR3 is CASSSSQEIGYTF. The CDR3 coding sequence is TGTGCCAGCTCATCATCACAGGAAATTGGCTACACCTTC.

The rearrangement links TRBV2 to TRBJ1-2; 12 nucleotides align to TRBD1. The CDR3 has 17 amino acids. After removal of 8 bases from V and 0 bases from J, the junction contained 10 bases not matched to a gene. The germline gives CDR1 SNHLY, CDR2 FYNNEI. Written as DNA, the CDR3 is TGTGCCAGCGTACCCGGGACAGGGGGCTATACTAACTATGGCTACACCTTC. This translates into CASVPGTGGYTNYGYTF.

A note on this clone: Other DNA sequences in this specimen translate into the identical CDR3. The V gene is TRBV28, the J gene TRBJ1-1, with D unclear. V lost 2 bases and J 1 base, leaving 8 bases between the germline ends. This CDR3 is 14 amino acids long. Germline V gene sequence: CDR1 MDHEN, CDR2 SYDVKM. The CDR3 region has the DNA TGTGCCAGCAGTTTACGGATACCGAACACTGAAGCTTTCTTT. Translated, it gives CASSLRIPNTEAFF.

The chain recombines TRBV7-9 with TRBJ2-7; D is unclear. CDR3 length: 13 amino acids. Germline loops: CDR1 SEHNR, CDR2 FQNEAQ (reference sequence). V was trimmed by 7 bases and J by 7 bases, leaving 17 bases between them. The CDR3 DNA is TGTGCCAGCACCTTCGGCCCGTCGGATGAGCAGTACTTC. Translated: CASTFGPSDEQYF.

This chain links TRBV7-9 with TRBJ2-7, with D perhaps matching TRBD1 (6 bases). The CDR3 loop spans 14 amino acids. Germline V gives CDR1 SEHNR, CDR2 FQNEAQ (reference sequence). The V end was cut by 8 bases, the J end by 2 bases, with 16 bases between. CDR3 coding DNA: TGTGCCAGCTTTGGGAACAGGGCCCCCTACGAGCAGTACTTC. It translates to CASFGNRAPYEQYF.